This T cell receptor beta chain came from a study of T-cell reconstitution after alpha-beta-depleted transplantation in children (dated by TCRdb to about 2016). Study-level background: The study quantitatively tracked T-cell immune reconstitution after TCRalphabeta/CD19-depleted allogeneic hematopoietic cell transplantation in children using TCR repertoire profiling.

Comments on this clonotype: This receptor's antigen is unknown. Per-base qualities were not stored, and no clone one base away is much larger.

Receptors were amplified or captured by PCR. Reads for this sample came from an Illumina HiSeq 2500. Molecular barcoding was employed in the preparation of TCR libraries, with unique molecular identifiers being used to normalize TCRbeta repertoire quantification. TCRdb applied fastp at Q25 and MiXCR to the public reads, then kept only in-frame beta chains. Each entry is one CDR3 protein sequence, shown with its most common DNA and genes. Counted in this sample were some 600,000 distinct CDR3 sequences; approximately 13% of them appeared once. The ten largest clones capture around 2% of the sample. The CDR3 spans 14 residues, from the cysteine through the phenylalanine. The DNA shown is the 42-base CDR3, in frame from base 1. V is pared back by 3 bases and J by 1 base, with 7 bases lying between the germline termini. Via the germline V gene, CDR1 is SGHDN and CDR2 FVKESK. This specimen's treatment or condition label, interpreted: allogeneic hematopoietic cell transplantation with graft depleted of TCRalphabeta T cells and CD19 B cells. TCRalphabeta/CD19-depleted allogeneic hematopoietic cell grafts were given to the transplant recipients, all of whom were children.

The research as a whole found: In some patients, the high TCRbeta diversity seen at day 60 was put down to recipient T cells and intrathymic progenitors that had survived conditioning. About two months after transplant, the apparently early recovery of alphabetaT-cell counts reportedly depended on just several hundred clones that had expanded rapidly and came from non-depleted graft cells. Hyperexpanded clone frequencies declined over subsequent months; after one year, T-cell counts and TCRbeta diversity were mostly attributed to newly produced T cells.

The rearranged segments are TRBV14 and TRBJ1-3; no confident D gene assignment can be made. The clonotype was recovered from a male patient aged 10 to 17 who had a stem cell transplant for acute myeloid leukemia, so the T cells may come from the graft donor. Sequences were derived from PBMCs, mostly from graft donor cells, sampled 360 days after TCRalphabeta/CD19-depleted stem cell transplant. The bases are TGTGCCAGCAGCCACGATTTATCTGGAAACACCATATATTTT. Its amino acids are CASSHDLSGNTIYF. The full variable domain, with segments outside the CDR3 supplied by the reference TRBV14 and TRBJ1-3 proteins, appears as EAGVTQFPSHSVIEKGQTVTLRCDPISGHDNLYWYRRVMGKEIKFLLHFVKESKQDESGMPNNRFLAERTGGTYSTLKVQPAELEDSGVYFCASSHDLSGNTIYFGEGSWLTVV.